Below, 13 T cell receptor beta chains from the same sample are listed, as sequenced in a study of regulatory T cells in long-lasting Graves disease. Library construction for TCR beta used iRepertoire HTBI primers and Arm-PCR of CDR3 regions. MiXCR was run by TCRdb on the multiplex PCR reads, yielding one entry per CDR3 protein. The table records 350,000 to 400,000 distinct CDR3 sequences, 16% of them present only once. Sample time point: newly diagnosed GD, antithyroid drugs for less than 3 months. PBMCs provided the RNA from which the TCR library was made. This sample was shared with a second study, whose subject was T cells in Graves' hyperthyroidism and ophthalmopathy.

This sample comprised peripheral blood mononuclear cells (PBMCs), obtained at new diagnosis, from a patient treated with antithyroid drugs. The receptors were sampled from a woman aged 18-29 years with Graves disease.

This clonotype came up many times. The V gene is TRBV5-1, the J gene TRBJ1-1; D remains unclear. CDR3 length: 15 residues. V lost 4 bases and J lost 0, with 13 bases in between. The V gene's germline CDR1 is SGHRS and CDR2 YFSETQ. Here the CDR3 reads CASSEQSNLNTEAFF. The CDR3 nucleotides are TGCGCCAGCAGCGAACAGAGCAACCTGAACACTGAAGCTTTCTTT.

As to this clonotype: A much larger clone is a single base away; this may be a read error. The chain couples TRBV3-1 to TRBJ2-3, with 9 bases matching TRBD2. Gene TRBJ2-7 matches the end of the DNA better, so the J call may be wrong. Germline V gene sequence: CDR1 LGHDT, CDR2 YNNKEL (reference sequence). CDR3 length equals 16 residues. The CDR3 sequence is CASIQAAAGGAGEQYF. The CDR3 bases are TGTGCCAGCATCCAAGCTGCGGCGGGAGGGGCGGGAGAGCAGTACTTC.

The table lists this clonotype with many counts. V gene TRBV5-1 combines with J gene TRBJ2-1, with 13 bases lining up with TRBD2. The CDR3 covers 18 residues. Germline CDR1 is SGHRS and CDR2 is YFSETQ. Losses at the gene ends were 4 bases for V and 8 bases for J; bases not matched to a gene: 15. This CDR3 reads CASSQFTSGRVLSDEQFF. CDR3 in DNA: TGCGCCAGCAGCCAATTTACTAGCGGGAGGGTCTTGAGCGATGAGCAGTTCTTC.

The chain combines TRBV11-2 with TRBJ1-4; D remains unclear. Trimming pared 1 base from V and 0 bases from J, leaving 6 bases between. The CDR3 length is 15 residues. Germline lookup yields CDR1 SGHAT and CDR2 FQNNGV. The CDR3 nucleotides are TGTGCCAGCAGCTTAGGGTCCGCAACTAATGAAAAACTGTTTTTT. Encoded protein: CASSLGSATNEKLFF.

This clonotype was seen at least ten times. V and J are TRBV18 and TRBJ2-1; TRBD1 matches 7 bases. The closer fit of TRBJ2-5 to the DNA end suggests the J call may be wrong. There are 15 residues in the CDR3. Germline lookup yields CDR1 KGHSH and CDR2 LQKENI. The CDR3 DNA sequence: TGTGCCAGCTCACCAGGGACAGCGAAAACGGAGACCCAGTACTTC. It codes for CASSPGTAKTETQYF.

Ten or more counts support this clonotype. This rearrangement joins TRBV28 to TRBJ2-7, with D hard to call. Between the trimmed V and J ends, which lost 6 bases and 3 bases, there was a span of 15 bases. CDR3 length: 14 residues. Looked up from germline, CDR1 is MDHEN and CDR2 is SYDVKM. CDR3 sequence reads: CASRSGNALYEQYF. CDR3 in DNA: TGTGCCAGCAGATCGGGTAACGCCCTCTACGAGCAGTACTTC.

This clonotype was seen more than once but under ten times. The V and J genes are TRBV27 and TRBJ2-7; D tentatively fits TRBD1 or TRBD2 (5 bases each). Trimming cost V 8 bases and J 0 bases, with 17 bases left between them. Germline V lookup: CDR1 MNHEY, CDR2 SMNVEV (reference sequence). This CDR3 spans 15 amino acids. CDR3 residues: CASGWDQLNSYEQYF. The CDR3 coding sequence is TGTGCCAGCGGATGGGACCAACTTAACTCCTACGAGCAGTACTTC.

There are many counts of this clonotype. The CDR3 DNA is TGTGCCCACCGGAGGGACAGGGTGAGCACCGGGGAGCTGTTTTTT. It yields the protein CAHRRDRVSTGELFF. The chain employs TRBV6-2 or TRBV6-3 and TRBJ2-2; the match to TRBD1 covers 9 bases. V lost 11 bases, J lost 4 bases, and 11 bases stayed unmatched. CDR1 MNHEY and CDR2 SVGEGT come from the germline V gene. This CDR3 comprises 15 residues.

In the case of this clonotype: A much more abundant neighbour one base away suggests this may be a read error. The chain combines TRBV6-1 with TRBJ2-5, with 8 bases lining up with TRBD2. The CDR3 consists of 17 residues. Germline V gene sequence: CDR1 MNHNS, CDR2 SASEGT. With V trimmed by 3 bases and J by 3 bases, 12 bases remained unmatched. The CDR3 here is CASSDPPAGAAKETQYF. CDR3 sequence (DNA): TGTGCCAGCAGTGACCCTCCAGCGGGAGCCGCTAAAGAGACCCAGTACTTC.

The gene calls are TRBV9 and TRBJ2-3; D may correspond to TRBD1 or TRBD2 (7 bases each). This CDR3 region has 16 residues. V lost 4 bases to trimming and J lost 5 bases, with 20 bases between them. Germline CDR1 and CDR2: SGDLS and YYNGEE. CDR3 bases: TGTGCCAGCAGCACAGGGGTGAGTCTAGCGGTAGATACGCAGTATTTT. Translation: CASSTGVSLAVDTQYF.

The chain links TRBV10-3 to TRBJ2-2; no clear D. There are 15 residues in the CDR3. With 11 bases removed from V and 1 base from J, the gap between germline ends came to 17 bases. Germline V gives CDR1 ENHRY, CDR2 SYGVKD. The CDR3 region has the DNA TGTGCCGCCAGACAAGGCTTCGGGAACACCGGGGAGCTGTTTTTT. This encodes CAARQGFGNTGELFF.

The V call is TRBV6-5, the J call TRBJ1-1; D remains ambiguous. This CDR3 is built from 14 residues. Trimming took 0 bases from V and 6 from J, leaving 11 bases between them. Germline V CDR1 and CDR2: MNHEY, SVGAGI. CDR3 sequence reads: CASSYSGSAAEAFF. CDR3 bases: TGTGCCAGCAGTTACTCGGGAAGTGCCGCTGAAGCTTTCTTT.

This clonotype has at least ten counts. A junction boundary mismatches the germline segment, possibly from a read error. The CDR3 DNA reads TGTGCCTGGAGTATATTGTTAGCGGGAGTATCAAGCTTC. Amino acid sequence: CAWSILLAGVSSF. V gene TRBV30 combines with J gene TRBJ2-7; 9 nucleotides agree with TRBD2. The germline V gene encodes CDR1 GTSNPN and CDR2 SVGIG (reference sequence). The CDR3 extends over 13 amino acids.